This TCR beta chain was identified in a study of chemoradiotherapy in HPV16-positive cancers. Germline V gene sequence: CDR1 MDHEN, CDR2 SYDVKM. V was pared by 8 bases and J by 8 bases, with 15 bases between. CDR3 size: 13 residues. Profiling relied on immunoSEQ multiplex PCR, and the TCRdb table lists in-frame clones only, not all of them. The sample includes tens of thousands of clones, roughly 86% of them seen just once. The chain has TRBV28 and TRBJ1-4; D might be TRBD1 (5 bases). This receptor was taken from a human donor with HPV-associated anogenital cancer. Material: blood, obtained from a patient who underwent chemoradiotherapy. The CDR3 coding sequence is TGTGCCAGCGCGGGGCCCTCCATCGAAAAACTGTTTTTT. Translation gives CASAGPSIEKLFF.